These 5 T cell receptor beta chains share one sample of origin, sequenced in a study of T cells in Graves' hyperthyroidism and ophthalmopathy. The source material, RNA transcripts, was used to amplify TCR beta CDR3 regions. HTBI primers were used for first-round RT-PCR of the TCR CDR3. A single record per CDR3 protein comes from TCRdb applying MiXCR to the multiplex PCR reads. The table has approximately 480,000 distinct CDR3 sequences, 20% seen once. Sequencing was done on a sample of blood. The receptors stem from a man between 18 and 29 years old with Graves' hyperthyroidism.

This clonotype was seen repeatedly, ten times or more. The chain uses TRBV12-3 or TRBV12-4 and TRBJ1-5, with 7 bases lining up with TRBD1. V lost 4 bases and J lost 1; bases outside the gene matches: 7. CDR3 length: 16 residues. This chain's CDR3 is CASSYDRAGSNQPQHF. The CDR3 region has the DNA TGTGCCAGCAGTTATGACAGGGCTGGGAGCAATCAGCCCCAGCATTTT.

The chain is built from TRBV5-8 and TRBJ2-7; D might be TRBD1 (6 bases). Looked up from germline, CDR1 is SGHTS and CDR2 is YDEGEE. The CDR3 consists of 13 residues. Trimming removed 2 bases at V and 4 bases at J, with 10 bases between. CDR3 sequence reads: CASSFRGHYEQYF. The CDR3 nucleotides read TGTGCCAGCAGCTTCAGGGGTCATTACGAGCAGTACTTC.

This clonotype was found many times. The chain joins TRBV3-1 to TRBJ2-5, with TRBD2 identical over 8 bases. This CDR3 has 15 amino acids. J was trimmed by 6 bases and V by 4 bases; bases with no gene match: 10. CDR1 and CDR2 from the germline V gene are LGHDT and YNNKEL (reference sequence). DNA for the CDR3: TGTGCCAGCAGCCCCCTGAGGACTAGCTTAAAGACCCAGTACTTC. Translating gives CASSPLRTSLKTQYF.

This clonotype occurred a few times. The chain links TRBV6-1 to TRBJ2-2; D unresolved. Germline CDR1 is MNHNS and CDR2 is SASEGT. The CDR3 totals 16 residues. V lost 5 bases and J 0 bases, leaving 13 bases between the germline ends. Written as DNA, the CDR3 is TGTGCCAGCAGTCCCCTGGGTACAGCGAACACCGGGGAGCTGTTTTTT. Its protein product is CASSPLGTANTGELFF.

The chain links TRBV24-1 to TRBJ2-2, with D possibly TRBD2 on 5 matching bases. With 0 bases removed from V and 3 bases from J, the gap between germline ends came to 13 bases. The germline V gene encodes CDR1 KGHDR and CDR2 SFDVKD. The CDR3 is made up of 17 amino acids. DNA of the CDR3: TGTGCCACCAGTGATTTGCGTCCCGGGGTGGACACCGGGGAGCTGTTTTTT. Encoded protein: CATSDLRPGVDTGELFF.